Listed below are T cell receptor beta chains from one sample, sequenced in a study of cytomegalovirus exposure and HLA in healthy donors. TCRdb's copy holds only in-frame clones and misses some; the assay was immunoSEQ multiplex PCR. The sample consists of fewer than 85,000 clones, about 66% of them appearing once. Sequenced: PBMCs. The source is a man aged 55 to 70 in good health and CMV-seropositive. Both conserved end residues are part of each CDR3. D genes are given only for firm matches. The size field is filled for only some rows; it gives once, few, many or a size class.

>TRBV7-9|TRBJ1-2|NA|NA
CASSLETGYGYTF
TGTGCCAGCAGCTTGGAGACAGGCTATGGCTACACCTTC
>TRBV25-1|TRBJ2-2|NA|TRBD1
CASSDSARDRSTGELFF
TGTGCCAGCAGTGATTCCGCCCGGGACAGGTCAACCGGGGAGCTGTTTTTT
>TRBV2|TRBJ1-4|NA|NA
CASRSGSPRQKLFF
TGTGCCAGCAGATCCGGGTCCCCCCGGCAAAAACTGTTTTTT
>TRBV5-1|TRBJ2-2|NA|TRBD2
CASSIPTSGGLGELFF
TGCGCCAGCAGCATACCGACTAGCGGGGGATTAGGGGAGCTGTTTTTT
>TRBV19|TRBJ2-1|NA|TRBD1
CASSPGPGTGRNEQFF
TGTGCCAGTAGTCCCGGGCCAGGGACAGGGCGAAATGAGCAGTTCTTC
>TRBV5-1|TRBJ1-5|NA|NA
CASSSGEGNQPQHF
TGCGCCAGCAGCTCGGGGGAAGGCAATCAGCCCCAGCATTTT
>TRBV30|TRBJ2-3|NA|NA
CAWSKGASADTQYF
TGTGCCTGGAGTAAGGGGGCTAGCGCCGATACGCAGTATTTT
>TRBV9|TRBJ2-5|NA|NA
CASSVEGDTQETQYF
TGTGCCAGCAGCGTAGAGGGGGATACCCAAGAGACCCAGTACTTC
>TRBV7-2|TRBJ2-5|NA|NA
CASSSHPPTGETQYF
TGTGCCAGCAGCTCCCACCCACCGACAGGAGAGACCCAGTACTTC
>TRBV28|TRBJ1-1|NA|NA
CASSPPRNTEAFF
TGTGCCAGCAGTCCCCCGAGGAACACTGAAGCTTTCTTT
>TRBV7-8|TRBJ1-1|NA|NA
CASRDSTEAFF
TGTGCCAGCAGAGACTCCACTGAAGCTTTCTTT
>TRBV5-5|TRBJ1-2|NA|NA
CASSFFWTTANYGYTF
TGTGCCAGCAGCTTTTTTTGGACGACAGCTAACTATGGCTACACCTTC
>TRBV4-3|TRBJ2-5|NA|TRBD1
CASSRVLQGQETQYF
TGCGCCAGCAGCCGTGTTTTACAGGGGCAAGAGACCCAGTACTTC
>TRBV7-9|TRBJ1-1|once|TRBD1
CSSSWQGAEAFF
TGTTCCAGCAGCTGGCAGGGGGCTGAAGCTTTCTTT
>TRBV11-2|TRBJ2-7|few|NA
CASSSTQLGPENYEQYF
TGTGCCAGCAGCTCAACTCAACTGGGCCCCGAGAACTACGAGCAGTACTTC
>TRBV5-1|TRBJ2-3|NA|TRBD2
CASSVTSDDTQYF
TGCGCCAGCAGCGTTACTAGCGACGATACGCAGTATTTT
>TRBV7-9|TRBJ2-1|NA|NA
CASSSAGYSYNEQFF
TGTGCCAGCAGCTCCGCGGGGTACTCCTACAATGAGCAGTTCTTC
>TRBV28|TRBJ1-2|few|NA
CASSFDHGGYGYTF
TGTGCCAGCAGTTTTGATCATGGAGGCTATGGCTACACCTTC
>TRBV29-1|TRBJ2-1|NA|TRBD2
CSVDTGLSGGRKEQFF
TGCAGCGTTGATACGGGACTAAGCGGGGGAAGGAAGGAGCAGTTCTTC
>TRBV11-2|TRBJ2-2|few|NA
CASSSPEGVGEELFF
TGTGCCAGCAGCTCCCCCGAGGGGGTGGGGGAGGAGCTGTTTTTT
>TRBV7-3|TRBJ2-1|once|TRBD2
CASSFSGSSYNEQFF
TGTGCCAGCAGCTTTAGCGGGAGCTCCTACAATGAGCAGTTCTTC
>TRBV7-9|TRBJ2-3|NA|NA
CASSLRTEFTDTQYF
TGTGCCAGCAGCCTAAGAACAGAGTTCACAGATACGCAGTATTTT
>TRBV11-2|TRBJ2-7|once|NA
CASSLLLLSHNSYEQYF
TGTGCCAGCAGCCTTCTCCTACTATCGCACAACTCCTACGAGCAGTACTTC
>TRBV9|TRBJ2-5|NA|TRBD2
CASSAGTIQETQYF
TGTGCCAGCAGCGCCGGGACTATCCAAGAGACCCAGTACTTC
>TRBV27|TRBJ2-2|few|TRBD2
CASSLNRLAGTAGTGELFF
TGTGCCAGCAGTTTGAACCGACTAGCGGGGACTGCGGGAACCGGGGAGCTGTTTTTT
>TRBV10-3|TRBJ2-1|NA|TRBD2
CAINGLAGGGDNEQFF
TGTGCCATCAACGGACTAGCGGGAGGTGGGGACAATGAGCAGTTCTTC
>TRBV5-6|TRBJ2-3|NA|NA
CASSLIALRFEEDTQYF
TGTGCCAGCAGCTTAATAGCGCTAAGGTTCGAGGAGGATACGCAGTATTTT
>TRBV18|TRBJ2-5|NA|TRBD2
CASSPQGGETQYF
TGTGCCAGCTCACCCCAGGGAGGGGAGACCCAGTACTTC
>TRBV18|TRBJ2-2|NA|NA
CASSPSGQNTGELFF
TGTGCCAGCTCACCTTCGGGACAGAACACCGGGGAGCTGTTTTTT
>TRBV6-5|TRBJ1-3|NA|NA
CATRQAGNTIYF
TGTGCCACCCGACAGGCGGGAAACACCATATATTTT
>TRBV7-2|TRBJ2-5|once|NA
CASSPGLQETQYF
TGTGCCAGCAGCCCCGGACTGCAAGAGACCCAGTACTTC
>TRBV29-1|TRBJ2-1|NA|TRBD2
CSVAASGLNEQFF
TGCAGCGTAGCAGCTAGCGGGCTGAATGAGCAGTTCTTC
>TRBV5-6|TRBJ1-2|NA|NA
CASSPGNDGYTF
TGTGCCAGCAGCCCAGGGAATGATGGCTACACCTTC
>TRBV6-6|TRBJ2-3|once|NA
CASSDLEMGTDTQYF
TGTGCCAGCAGTGACCTAGAGATGGGCACAGATACGCAGTATTTT
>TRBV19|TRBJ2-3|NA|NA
CASSTNRVRTDTQYF
TGTGCCAGTAGTACGAACAGGGTACGCACAGATACGCAGTATTTT
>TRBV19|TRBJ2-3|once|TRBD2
CASMSSGSFADTQYF
TGTGCCAGTATGAGTAGCGGGAGCTTCGCAGATACGCAGTATTTT
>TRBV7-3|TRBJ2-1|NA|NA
CASSLIPSSYNEQFF
TGTGCCAGCAGCTTAATTCCCAGCTCCTACAATGAGCAGTTCTTC
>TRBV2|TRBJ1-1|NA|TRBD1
CASHRTGLNTEAFF
TGTGCCAGCCACCGGACAGGGTTGAACACTGAAGCTTTCTTT
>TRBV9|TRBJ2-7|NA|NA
CASSVALGAYGEQYF
TGTGCCAGCAGCGTAGCTTTGGGCGCATATGGCGAGCAGTACTTC
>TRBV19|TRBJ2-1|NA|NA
CASSPTGGLAEQFF
TGTGCCAGTAGCCCAACCGGCGGGTTGGCTGAGCAGTTCTTC
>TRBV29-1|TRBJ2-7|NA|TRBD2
CSVPGGGSYEQYF
TGCAGCGTTCCTGGGGGGGGTTCCTACGAGCAGTACTTC
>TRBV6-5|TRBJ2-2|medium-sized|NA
CASTKRGTGELFF
TGTGCCAGCACCAAAAGGGGCACCGGGGAGCTGTTTTTT
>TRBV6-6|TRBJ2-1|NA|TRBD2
CASSYSREGRNNEQFF
TGTGCCAGCAGTTACTCGAGGGAGGGCCGGAACAATGAGCAGTTCTTC
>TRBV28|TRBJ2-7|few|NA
CASTLGGHEQYF
TGTGCCAGCACGTTGGGGGGGCACGAGCAGTACTTC
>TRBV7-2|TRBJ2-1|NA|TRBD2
CASSLLAGGNEQFF
TGTGCCAGCAGCTTACTAGCGGGGGGCAATGAGCAGTTCTTC
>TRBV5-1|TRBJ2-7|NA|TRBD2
CASSPNPSGGPYEQYF
TGCGCCAGCAGCCCTAACCCTTCGGGGGGTCCCTACGAGCAGTACTTC
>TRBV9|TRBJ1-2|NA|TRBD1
CASSDSGQANYGYTF
TGTGCCAGCAGCGACTCGGGACAGGCGAACTATGGCTACACCTTC
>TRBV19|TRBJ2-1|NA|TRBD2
CASSGRQSYNEQFF
TGTGCCAGTAGCGGGAGGCAATCCTACAATGAGCAGTTCTTC
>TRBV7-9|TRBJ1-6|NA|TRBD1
CASSDRQGRGNSPLHF
TGTGCCAGCAGCGACCGACAGGGGCGCGGGAATTCACCCCTCCACTTT
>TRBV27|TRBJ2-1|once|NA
CASSRMGGANEQFF
TGTGCCAGCAGTCGGATGGGGGGGGCCAATGAGCAGTTCTTC
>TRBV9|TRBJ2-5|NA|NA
CASSVEPLQETQYF
TGTGCCAGCAGCGTAGAGCCTCTGCAAGAGACCCAGTACTTC
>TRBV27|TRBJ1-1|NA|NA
CASSSPGHMNTEAFF
TGTGCCAGCAGTTCTCCGGGACATATGAACACTGAAGCTTTCTTT
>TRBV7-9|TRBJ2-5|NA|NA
CSSSSRVRGETQYF
TGTTCCAGCAGCTCCCGGGTCCGGGGGGAGACCCAGTACTTC
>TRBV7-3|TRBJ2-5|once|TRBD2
CASSLTASGETQYF
TGTGCCAGCAGCTTAACCGCTAGCGGGGAGACCCAGTACTTC
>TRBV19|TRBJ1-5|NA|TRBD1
CASQGGPYQPQHF
TGTGCCAGTCAGGGGGGTCCTTATCAGCCCCAGCATTTT